This paragraph covers one T cell receptor (beta chain) sequence. Its target is unknown. This sample is drawn from a study of long-term antiretroviral therapy in people with HIV. Study background: First collections came about a decade before the 2015 immediate-ART recommendation. Findings and caveats of the study: HIV repertoires had narrower CDR3 length ranges than controls. Clonotypes expanded prior to ART showed repertoire dominance at all sampled time points.

At the survey level, the v3.0 immunoSEQ assay was run. The sequencing target was 40,000-50,000 T-cell genomes per sample. Method: immunoSEQ multiplex PCR; TCRdb's copy keeps in-frame clones and lacks some. The sample lists roughly 12,000 clones, approximately 86% occurring once. V lost 2 bases, J lost 0 bases, and 8 bases lay in between. Germline assignment: CDR1 SGHTA and CDR2 FQGTGA. CDR3 length equals 15 residues. This sample comprised unsorted PBMCs, obtained 3.4 years after starting antiretroviral therapy. V and J are TRBV7-3 and TRBJ2-1, with D unclear. The TCR was taken from a man aged 40-49 years with HIV. CDR3 in DNA: TGTGCCAGCAGCTTACACGGAGACTCCTACAATGAGCAGTTCTTC. This codes for CASSLHGDSYNEQFF.